This T cell receptor (beta chain) was documented in a study of shared clonotypes between healthy human individuals. All participating donors were Caucasian adults from Nashville, Tennessee. This clone showed up just once. This CDR3 is built from 15 residues. Germline assignment: CDR1 MNHEY and CDR2 SMNVEV (reference sequence). V was cut by 4 bases and J by 6 bases, with 17 bases left in between. Profiling relied on immunoSEQ multiplex PCR, and the TCRdb table lists in-frame clones only, not all of them. The sample shows 450,000 to 600,000 clones, around 79% of them seen only once. Sequencing used PBMCs. This rearrangement joins TRBV27 to TRBJ2-3; TRBD1 or TRBD2 may be the D gene (5 bases each). This clonotype was sampled from a woman between 40 and 55 years old in good health. Some clones in this sample may be carry-over from other donors' samples. CDR3 loop: CASSSPGTKGDTQYF. The CDR3 coding sequence is TGTGCCAGCAGTTCCCCGGGAACAAAGGGGGATACGCAGTATTTT.